These T cell receptor beta chains were read from a single sample in a study of CD8+ T cells in alopecia areata. Libraries were prepared by immunoSEQ multiplex PCR; TCRdb keeps only in-frame clonotypes and omits some of them. The sample lists about 56,000 clones, around 96% occurring once. Sequencing used CD8+ T cells sorted from blood, obtained at week 0. These receptors came from a human donor with alopecia areata. Both conserved end residues are part of each CDR3. A D gene is named only where the DNA matches it firmly. Not all rows give a size; the values are once, few, many and, for expanded clones, a class.

d_call j_call clone_size v_call cdr3_nt cdr3_aa
. TRBJ1-2 . TRBV14 TGTGCCAGCAGCCAGGGTTACTATGGCTACACCTTC CASSQGYYGYTF
TRBD2 TRBJ2-1 . TRBV11-2 TGTGCCAGCAGCTCAGGGCTAGCGGACTACAATGAGCAGTTCTTC CASSSGLADYNEQFF
. TRBJ2-5 once TRBV5-1 TGCGCCAGCAGCTTCGGACGTCCAGAGACCCAGTACTTC CASSFGRPETQYF
. TRBJ2-7 . TRBV6-5 TGTGCCAGCAGTTACTCGTTCGGTCAGGTGTCCTACGAGCAGTACTTC CASSYSFGQVSYEQYF
TRBD1 TRBJ2-3 . TRBV15 TGTGCCACCAGCACCGGGACAGGGGTGGCAGATACGCAGTATTTT CATSTGTGVADTQYF
. TRBJ1-3 once TRBV11-2 TGTGCCAGCACCCTTGGAAACACCATATATTTT CASTLGNTIYF
. TRBJ2-3 . TRBV7-9 TGTGCCAGCAGCCCCACCGTCCGAGATACGCAGTATTTT CASSPTVRDTQYF
. TRBJ2-7 . TRBV19 TGTGCCAGTAGTAGTAACTCCTACGAGCAGTACTTC CASSSNSYEQYF
TRBD2 TRBJ2-5 . TRBV27 TGTGCCAGCTCCTCGGGACTAGCGAGAGAGACCCAGTACTTC CASSSGLARETQYF
. TRBJ2-1 . TRBV7-9 TGTGCCAGCAGCCAAGGACTGTCAGGAGAGCAGTTCTTC CASSQGLSGEQFF